Listed below are T cell receptor beta chains from one sample, sequenced in a study of control samples from healthy donors and cancer patients. Assay used: immunoSEQ multiplex PCR; TCRdb lists only in-frame clones, some missing. The sample lists 60,000 to 75,000 clones, about 87% occurring once. Sequenced input: blood. The receptors stem from a man aged 45-60 years in good health. Both conserved end residues are trimmed from each CDR3. Each record gives: V gene, D gene, CDR3 protein. The D gene is left open where the match is weak.

TRBV29-1	-	SVELGNTDTQY
TRBV24-1	-	ATSDFGPPSYNEQF
TRBV7-2	-	ASSQTDTEAF
TRBV5-1	-	ASSLGGARAF
TRBV6-5	-	ASSPAGRNSPLH
TRBV5-1	TRBD1	ASSPRTGEGSGNTIY
TRBV9	TRBD2	ASSVGPGGSKYNEQF
TRBV19	TRBD2	ASTPGLATDTQY
TRBV11-3	-	ASSFAGGHYEQY
TRBV4-3	-	ASSQDLRGMNTEAF
TRBV4-3	-	ASSQGGGSYEQY
TRBV5-4	TRBD2	ASSSGTSGYNEQF
TRBV4-1	-	ASSLIGGAPWNEQF
TRBV12-5	-	ASEVGSTNTEAF
TRBV18	-	ASSPLSSANTGELF
TRBV7-2	TRBD1	ASHSLTQGYRGNTIY
TRBV19	-	ASSIPRNRYTEAF
TRBV24-1	-	ATSQATRVGGELF